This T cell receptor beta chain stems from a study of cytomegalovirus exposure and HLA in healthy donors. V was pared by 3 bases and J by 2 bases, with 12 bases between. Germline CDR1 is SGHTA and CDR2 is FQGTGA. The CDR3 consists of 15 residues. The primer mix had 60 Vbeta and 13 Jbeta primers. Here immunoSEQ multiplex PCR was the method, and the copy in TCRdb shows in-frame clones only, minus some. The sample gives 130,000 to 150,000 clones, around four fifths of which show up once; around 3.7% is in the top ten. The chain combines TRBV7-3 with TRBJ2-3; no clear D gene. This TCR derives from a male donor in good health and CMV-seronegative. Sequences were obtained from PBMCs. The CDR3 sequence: CASSFPGRSTDTQYF. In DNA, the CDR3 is TGTGCCAGCAGCTTCCCTGGGCGCTCCACAGATACGCAGTATTTT.